This T cell receptor beta chain was recovered during a study of sequential checkpoint blockade in melanoma. Study-wide context: Both treatment sequences were followed by maintenance nivolumab.

The sample's treatment: randomized to nivolumab then ipilimumab (arm A) or the reverse (arm B). DNA-damaging chemotherapy had not been given to any patient beforehand. The data were produced by immunoSEQ multiplex PCR, yet TCRdb's version contains in-frame clones alone and is incomplete. The sample consists of some 5,000 clones, 55% to 65% of them appearing once. The CDR3 has 12 amino acids. Between the trimmed V and J ends, which lost 4 bases and 4 bases, there was a span of 10 bases. The germline gives CDR1 GTSNPN, CDR2 SVGIG (reference sequence). This receptor was taken from a human donor with melanoma. The chain combines TRBV30 with TRBJ1-2; D perhaps matches TRBD1 (6 bases). This specimen consisted of CD8+ T cells sorted from blood (inferred from file names), obtained from a patient given nivolumab and ipilimumab in sequence. CDR3 residues: CAWTGATYGYTF. CDR3 DNA: TGTGCCTGGACAGGGGCGACCTATGGCTACACCTTC. Filled out from reference TRBV30 and TRBJ1-2, the complete variable domain reads SQTIHQWPATLVQPVGSPLSLECTVEGTSNPNLYWYRQAAGRGLQLLFYSVGIGQISSEVPQNLSASRPQDRQFILSSKKLLLSDSGFYLCAWTGATYGYTFGSGTRLTVV.